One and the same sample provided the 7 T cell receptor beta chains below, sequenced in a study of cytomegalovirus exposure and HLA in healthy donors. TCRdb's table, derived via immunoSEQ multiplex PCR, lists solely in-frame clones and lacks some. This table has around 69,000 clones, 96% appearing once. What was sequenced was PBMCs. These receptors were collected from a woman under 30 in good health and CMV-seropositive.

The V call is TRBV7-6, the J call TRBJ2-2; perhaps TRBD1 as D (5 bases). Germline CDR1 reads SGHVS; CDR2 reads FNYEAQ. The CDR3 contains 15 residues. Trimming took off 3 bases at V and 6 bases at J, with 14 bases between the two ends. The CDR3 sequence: CASSLGNRRSGELFF. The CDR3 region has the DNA TGTGCCAGCAGCTTGGGAAACAGGAGATCCGGGGAGCTGTTTTTT. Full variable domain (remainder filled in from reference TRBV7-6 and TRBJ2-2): GAGVSQSPRYKVTKRGQDVALRCDPISGHVSLYWYRQALGQGPEFLTYFNYEAQQDKSGLPNDRFSAERPEGSISTLTIQRTEQRDSAMYRCASSLGNRRSGELFFGEGSRLTVL.

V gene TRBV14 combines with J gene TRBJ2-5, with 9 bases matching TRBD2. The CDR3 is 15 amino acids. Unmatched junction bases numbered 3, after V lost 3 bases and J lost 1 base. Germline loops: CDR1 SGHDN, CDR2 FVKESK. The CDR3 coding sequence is TGTGCCAGCAGCCAGTCGGGACTAGCCCAAGAGACCCAGTACTTC. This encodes CASSQSGLAQETQYF. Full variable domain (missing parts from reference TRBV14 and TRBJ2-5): EAGVTQFPSHSVIEKGQTVTLRCDPISGHDNLYWYRRVMGKEIKFLLHFVKESKQDESGMPNNRFLAERTGGTYSTLKVQPAELEDSGVYFCASSQSGLAQETQYFGPGTRLLVL.

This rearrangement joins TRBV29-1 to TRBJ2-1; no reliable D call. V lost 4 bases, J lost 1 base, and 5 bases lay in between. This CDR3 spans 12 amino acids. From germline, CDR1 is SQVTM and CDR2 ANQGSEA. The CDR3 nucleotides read TGCAGCGTTGCCGGGTCCTACAATGAGCAGTTCTTC. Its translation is CSVAGSYNEQFF.

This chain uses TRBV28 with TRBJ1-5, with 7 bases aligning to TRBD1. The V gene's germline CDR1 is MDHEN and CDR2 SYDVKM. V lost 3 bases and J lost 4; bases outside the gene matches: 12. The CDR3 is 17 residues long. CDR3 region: CASSFGTYRGENQPQHF. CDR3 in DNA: TGTGCCAGCAGTTTTGGGACCTACAGGGGCGAAAATCAGCCCCAGCATTTT. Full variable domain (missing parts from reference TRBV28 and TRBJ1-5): DVKVTQSSRYLVKRTGEKVFLECVQDMDHENMFWYRQDPGLGLRLIYFSYDVKMKEKGDIPEGYSVSREKKERFSLILESASTNQTSMYLCASSFGTYRGENQPQHFGDGTRLSIL.

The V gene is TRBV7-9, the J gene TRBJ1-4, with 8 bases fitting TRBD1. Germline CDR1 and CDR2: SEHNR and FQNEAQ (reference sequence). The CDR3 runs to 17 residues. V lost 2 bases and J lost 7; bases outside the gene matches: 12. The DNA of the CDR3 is TGTGCCAGCAGCTTAATCGGACAGGGCCGTGTTGGTGAAAAACTGTTTTTT. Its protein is CASSLIGQGRVGEKLFF.

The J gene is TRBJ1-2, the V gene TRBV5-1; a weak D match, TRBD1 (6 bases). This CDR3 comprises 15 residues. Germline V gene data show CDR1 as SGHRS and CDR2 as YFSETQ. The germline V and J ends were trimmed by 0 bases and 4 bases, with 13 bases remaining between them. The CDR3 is CASSLDGRGSYGYTF. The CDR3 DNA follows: TGCGCCAGCAGCTTGGACGGCAGGGGATCCTATGGCTACACCTTC.

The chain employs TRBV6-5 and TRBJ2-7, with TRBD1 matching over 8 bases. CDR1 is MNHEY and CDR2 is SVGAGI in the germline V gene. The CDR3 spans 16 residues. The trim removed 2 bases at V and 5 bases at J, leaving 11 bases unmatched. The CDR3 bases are TGTGCCAGCAGTTACCACCAGGACAGGGTCGCGAACGAGCAGTACTTC. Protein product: CASSYHQDRVANEQYF.